These 7 T cell receptor beta chains originate from one sample sequenced in a study of CXCR3-negative and CXCR3-positive naive CD8 T cells. The TRB cDNA libraries were prepared by 5' RACE with UMI labels. TCRdb re-called the 5' RACE reads and shows each CDR3 protein once, DNA omitted. Its table lists about 130,000 distinct CDR3 sequences. Material for sequencing was naive CXCR3- CD8+ T cells from blood. Subset defined: CD45RO-CCR7+CD27+CD95- naive CD8+ T cells lacking CXCR3 (TNR3-). All receptors derive from a human donor in good health. Some clones in this sample may be carry-over from other donors' samples.

The chain carries TRBV5-1 and TRBJ2-1; there is no DNA to check the TCRdb D call of TRBD2. CDR1 and CDR2 from the germline V gene are SGHRS and YFSETQ. The CDR3 runs 18 residues. CDR3 sequence: CASSFLYRTSGTDNEQFF.

The chain combines TRBV12-3 or TRBV12-4 with TRBJ2-5. This CDR3 has 11 amino acids. CDR3 sequence reads: CASSFSETQYF.

The chain couples TRBV27 to TRBJ2-1; the D call from TCRdb, TRBD2, cannot be confirmed without DNA. The CDR3 totals 13 residues. The germline V gene encodes CDR1 MNHEY and CDR2 SMNVEV (reference sequence). The CDR3 spells CASSSSQGREQFF.

The chain employs TRBV5-5 and TRBJ2-7. Germline CDR1 reads SGHKS; CDR2 reads YYEKEE (reference sequence). This CDR3 region has 18 residues. This chain's CDR3 is CASSLARVSAVMTYEQYF.

This chain links TRBV19 with TRBJ2-5. Germline values: CDR1 LNHDA, CDR2 SQIVND (reference sequence). The CDR3 extends over 13 amino acids. This chain's CDR3 is CASRGPAEETQYF.

The chain links TRBV12-3 or TRBV12-4 to TRBJ2-2; TCRdb lists TRBD2, though no DNA is available to test this call. This CDR3 is 15 amino acids long. CDR3 sequence: CASSSSGSGTGELFF.

The chain is built from TRBV18 and TRBJ2-3; the TCRdb D gene call, TRBD1, has no DNA to confirm it. The germline V gene encodes CDR1 KGHSH and CDR2 LQKENI. CDR3 size: 14 residues. CDR3 region: CASSIRSREDTQYF.